The rows below give T cell receptor beta chains drawn from one sample of a study of blood T cell repertoires in COVID-19. Clones were sequenced by immunoSEQ multiplex PCR, and TCRdb holds only the in-frame ones, with some missing. Here the sample spans 25,000 to 30,000 clones, 80% to 90% being singletons. The sequencing input was peripheral blood. Receptors originate from a woman of 80 years or more with COVID-19, enrolled during active disease. Both conserved end residues are part of each CDR3. Each record gives: D gene, V gene, J gene, clone size, CDR3 protein, CDR3 DNA. D genes are given only for firm matches. Size tells how often a clone was seen (once, few, many) or the class of an expanded clone, and some rows leave it out.

TRBD2	TRBV7-2	TRBJ2-5	.	CASSLEQAGGGETQYF	TGTGCCAGCAGCTTAGAGCAAGCGGGGGGGGGAGAGACCCAGTACTTC
.	TRBV7-8	TRBJ2-2	.	CASSLSGSTGELFF	TGTGCCAGCAGCTTAAGCGGCAGCACCGGGGAGCTGTTTTTT
.	TRBV5-8	TRBJ1-1	.	CASSLVYGKSEAFF	TGTGCCAGCAGCTTGGTGTACGGGAAGTCTGAAGCTTTCTTT
TRBD1	TRBV5-1	TRBJ1-5	.	CASSPGQGSTNQPQHF	TGCGCCAGCAGCCCCGGACAGGGAAGCACCAATCAGCCCCAGCATTTT
.	TRBV5-1	TRBJ1-2	.	CASSYDRLYGYTF	TGCGCCAGCAGCTATGACAGGCTCTATGGCTACACCTTC
TRBD2	TRBV30	TRBJ2-5	once	CALRLAGGLETQYF	TGTGCCCTCCGACTAGCGGGGGGGCTGGAGACCCAGTACTTC
.	TRBV5-1	TRBJ2-2	.	CASSLRRGRVGELFF	TGCGCCAGCAGCTTGCGAAGGGGCCGGGTCGGGGAGCTGTTTTTT
.	TRBV2	TRBJ2-5	.	CASSGAGRQETQYF	TGTGCCAGCAGTGGGGCCGGCAGGCAAGAGACCCAGTACTTC
.	TRBV30	TRBJ1-4	.	CAWSGALRGEKLFF	TGTGCCTGGAGTGGGGCCCTACGTGGGGAAAAACTGTTTTTT
.	TRBV7-9	TRBJ2-5	.	CASSLALFKRLQETQYF	TGTGCCAGCAGCTTAGCGCTCTTCAAGCGCTTACAAGAGACCCAGTACTTC
TRBD1	TRBV5-1	TRBJ2-6	.	CASATGAGANVLTF	TGCGCCAGCGCAACAGGGGCTGGGGCCAACGTCCTGACTTTC
TRBD1	TRBV9	TRBJ1-6	.	CASSPRTGGGSPLHF	TGTGCCAGCAGCCCGCGGACAGGGGGAGGATCACCCCTCCACTTT
TRBD1	TRBV28	TRBJ1-5	.	CASRGTGWSNQPQHF	TGTGCCAGCAGGGGGACAGGGTGGTCGAATCAGCCCCAGCATTTT
.	TRBV27	TRBJ1-6	.	CASSFKEYSNSPLHF	TGTGCCAGCAGTTTCAAGGAGTATAGTAATTCACCCCTCCACTTT
.	TRBV2	TRBJ1-3	.	CASSERQGSSGNTIYF	TGTGCCAGCAGTGAACGGCAGGGTAGCTCTGGAAACACCATATATTTT
TRBD1	TRBV24-1	TRBJ2-5	.	CATSDHGTGKQTQYF	TGTGCCACCAGTGATCACGGGACAGGGAAACAGACCCAGTACTTC
TRBD2	TRBV18	TRBJ2-2	.	CASSPQTLAGNTGELFF	TGTGCCAGCTCACCACAGACTCTAGCGGGGAACACCGGGGAGCTGTTTTTT
.	TRBV12-3/TRBV12-4	TRBJ2-5	.	CASSLDSRETQYF	TGTGCCAGCAGTTTAGACTCCCGAGAGACCCAGTACTTC
.	TRBV7-2	TRBJ1-4	.	CASSFTGTTNEKLFF	TGTGCCAGCAGCTTTACAGGGACAACTAATGAAAAACTGTTTTTT
.	TRBV10-3	TRBJ2-3	.	CAISESNSKTSTDTQYF	TGTGCCATCAGTGAGTCCAACAGCAAAACTAGCACAGATACGCAGTATTTT